The 7 T cell receptor delta chains below were found in one sample sequenced in a study of gamma-delta T cells after stem cell transplantation. TCRdb reapplied CATT to the RT-PCR reads. The sample lists 500 or so delta-chain clones, about 8.2% occurring once. The material sequenced was gamma-delta T cells. These receptor sequences come from a human donor. It is not recorded whose cells these are; they may come from a transplant donor.

This clone turned up a few times. This likely stems from a read error, as it lies one base from a far larger clone. Within the sample, other DNA sequences also encode this same CDR3. V and J are TRDV2 and TRDJ3; 8 nucleotides match TRDD3. With V trimmed by 0 bases and J by 1 base, 10 bases remained unmatched. The CDR3 length is 20 residues. Germline V gene sequence: CDR1 GEAIGNYY, CDR2 EKD. The DNA for the CDR3 is TGTGCCTGTGACACCGTGGGAGGGATACGCCAGTCCTGGGACACCCGACAGATGTTTTTC. The encoded protein is CACDTVGGIRQSWDTRQMFF.

By share, this clone counts as medium-sized (0.01 to 0.1%). The chain carries TRDV2 and TRDJ1, with 9 positions matching TRDD3. V lost 3 bases and J lost 0; bases outside the gene matches: 7. CDR3 size: 16 residues. Germline V gene sequence: CDR1 GEAIGNYY, CDR2 EKD. CDR3 in DNA: TGTGCCTGTGACGGTCTACTGGGGGACCACACCGATAAACTCATCTTT. It specifies CACDGLLGDHTDKLIF.

Regarding this clone: The TCRdb protein, from a much larger clone, departs from this DNA's translation at residue 16, likely by read error; the protein shown derives from the DNA. The chain combines TRDV2 with TRDJ3, with 9 nucleotides matching TRDD3. From germline, CDR1 is GEAIGNYY and CDR2 EKD. CDR3 size: 18 residues. CDR3 loop: CACDTVLGDSWDTRQLFF. For the CDR3, the DNA is TGTGCCTGTGACACCGTACTGGGGGACTCCTGGGACACCCGACAGCTGTTTTTC.

The table lists this clone with a few counts. A read error is likely here: a far larger clone is one base away. The chain uses TRDV2 and TRDJ3; 7 nucleotides agree with TRDD3. The CDR3 covers 17 residues. Looked up from germline, CDR1 is GEAIGNYY and CDR2 is EKD. The CDR3 region is CACERLGNPTDARQMFF. The CDR3 DNA follows: TGTGCCTGTGAGAGACTGGGGAACCCTACGGACGCCCGACAGATGTTTTTC.

By share, this clone counts as large. The rearrangement uses TRDV2 and TRDJ3; no definite D call. This CDR3 has 18 residues. The V gene lost 3 bases and the J gene lost 0 bases, with 14 bases spanning the gap. CDR1 is GEAIGNYY, CDR2 EKD, per germline. The CDR3 sequence is CACDSLKLSSWDTRQMFF. DNA of the CDR3: TGTGCCTGTGACTCCCTAAAATTGAGCTCCTGGGACACCCGACAGATGTTTTTC.

On this clone: The protein TCRdb gives is from a much larger clone and does not agree with this DNA's translation at residue 9, likely a read error; the protein shown here comes from the DNA. This chain uses TRDV2 with TRDJ2; 10 bases map to TRDD3. The V gene end was trimmed by 3 bases and the J gene end by 3 bases; junction bases not matched to a gene: 3. Germline V lookup: CDR1 GEAIGNYY, CDR2 EKD. The CDR3 loop spans 15 amino acids. CDR3 loop: CACDVLGDVTAQLFF. As DNA, the CDR3 is TGTGCCTGTGACGTACTGGGGGATGTGACAGCACAACTCTTCTTT.

To note about this clone: A far larger clone is one base from this, pointing to a likely read error. This specimen includes other DNA sequences encoding the same CDR3. The J gene is TRDJ1, the V gene TRDV2, with 9 nucleotides matching TRDD3. The CDR3 has 15 residues. Losses at the gene ends were 1 base for V and 3 bases for J; bases not matched to a gene: 5. Germline V CDR1 and CDR2: GEAIGNYY, EKD. The CDR3 protein is CACDTVGDTADKLIF. The CDR3 DNA follows: TGTGCCTGTGACACTGTTGGGGATACGGCCGATAAACTCATCTTT.